The 22 T cell receptor beta chains listed next were all sequenced from one sample in a study of post-analysis software for immune sequencing data. Notes on the study in general: TRBV5-6, TRBV5-1 and TRBV20-1 belonged to a set of about 5 TRBV segments that were more frequent in patients than controls.

What these receptors recognize is not known. The authors incorporated unique molecular identifiers into the TCR beta cDNA libraries. TCRdb re-called the PCR reads with MiXCR, one entry per CDR3 protein. The sample holds hundreds of thousands of distinct CDR3 sequences, around 40% seen once. Source material: blood. Receptor source: a girl aged 10 to 17 with multiple sclerosis.

The V call is TRBV6-6, the J call TRBJ2-1; 8 nucleotides agree with TRBD2. The CDR3 runs 16 residues. The ends lost 0 bases at V and 2 bases at J; junction bases unmatched: 3. Germline V gives CDR1 MNHNY, CDR2 SVGAGI (reference sequence). In DNA, the CDR3 is TGTGCCAGCAGTTACTCGCACGGGAGGGCCTACAATGAGCAGTTCTTC. Translation gives CASSYSHGRAYNEQFF.

The J gene is TRBJ1-1, the V gene TRBV6-1; D is uncertain. V lost 2 bases to trimming and J lost 1 base, with 8 bases between them. Germline CDR1 reads MNHNS; CDR2 reads SASEGT. CDR3 length: 14 amino acids. This CDR3 reads CASSERSANTEAFF. The CDR3 nucleotides are TGTGCCAGCAGTGAACGGTCGGCGAACACTGAAGCTTTCTTT.

J is TRBJ1-2 and V is TRBV3-1; no reliable D call. V was shortened by 4 bases and J by 4 bases, with 13 bases between the two germline ends. CDR1 is LGHDT, CDR2 YNNKEL, per germline (reference sequence). CDR3 size: 14 residues. The CDR3 sequence: CASSPEGWFYGYTF. CDR3 in DNA: TGTGCCAGCAGCCCCGAGGGTTGGTTCTATGGCTACACCTTC.

Only a few counts were recorded for this clonotype. CDR3 protein: CASSQDGGFNQPQHF. DNA of the CDR3: TGCGCCAGCAGCCAAGATGGGGGGTTCAATCAGCCCCAGCATTTT. This chain links TRBV4-1 with TRBJ1-5, with D possibly matching TRBD1 (5 bases). This CDR3 spans 15 amino acids. Trimming cost V 0 bases and J 3 bases, with 9 bases left between them. Germline CDR1 reads MGHRA; CDR2 reads YSYEKL.

The genes are TRBV5-1 and TRBJ2-1; D gene ambiguous. The germline V gene has CDR1 SGHRS and CDR2 YFSETQ. CDR3 length equals 13 residues. V lost 1 base and J 8 bases, leaving 10 bases between the germline ends. CDR3 protein: CASSLQDRDEQFF. The CDR3 region has the DNA TGCGCCAGCAGCTTGCAGGACCGAGATGAGCAGTTCTTC.

The chain couples TRBV20-1 to TRBJ2-7; D is unclear. CDR3 length: 13 amino acids. Between the trimmed V and J ends, which lost 1 base and 1 base, there was a span of 8 bases. Germline values: CDR1 DFQATT, CDR2 SNEGSKA (reference sequence). This CDR3 is CSARGTQSYEQYF. The CDR3 DNA reads as TGCAGTGCTAGAGGGACGCAATCCTACGAGCAGTACTTC.

This clonotype was counted only a few times. This chain links TRBV5-1 with TRBJ2-7; D might be TRBD1 (6 bases). The CDR3 loop spans 13 amino acids. The V gene lost 4 bases and the J gene lost 2 bases, with 10 bases spanning the gap. In germline, CDR1 is SGHRS, CDR2 YFSETQ. CDR3 region: CASSGDTPYEQYF. In DNA, the CDR3 is TGCGCCAGCAGCGGGGACACTCCCTACGAGCAGTACTTC.

The chain recombines TRBV29-1 with TRBJ1-4, with D tentatively TRBD1 (6 bases). Germline CDR1 reads SQVTM; CDR2 reads ANQGSEA. The V gene lost 6 bases and the J gene lost 4 bases, with 18 bases spanning the gap. CDR3 length: 15 amino acids. CDR3 residues: CSVPDRHEDNEKLFF. CDR3 nucleotides: TGCAGCGTCCCCGACAGGCATGAGGATAATGAAAAACTGTTTTTT.

Regarding this clonotype: A much bigger clone sits one base away, suggesting this may be a read error. The chain joins TRBV12-3 or TRBV12-4 to TRBJ2-5; TRBD2 matches at 9 bases. The CDR3 runs 13 residues. J lost 11 bases, V lost 6 bases, and 10 bases had no gene match. The CDR3 nucleotides read TGTGCCAGCAGGGGACTAGCATGGAATGAGCAGTACTTC. This sequence encodes CASRGLAWNEQYF.

The genes are TRBV30 and TRBJ1-4; D possibly corresponds to TRBD1 (6 bases). The CDR3 totals 13 residues. Germline values: CDR1 GTSNPN, CDR2 SVGIG (reference sequence). The V gene lost 5 bases and the J gene lost 2 bases, with 9 bases spanning the gap. CDR3 protein: CAWSGDTNEKLFF. In nucleotides, the CDR3 is TGTGCCTGGTCAGGGGATACTAATGAAAAACTGTTTTTT.

The J gene is TRBJ2-7, the V gene TRBV7-2, with D unclear. V shed 2 bases and J shed 0 bases, with 14 bases lying between them. This CDR3 has 16 residues. Germline V gene data show CDR1 as SGHTA and CDR2 as FQGNSA. CDR3 nucleotide sequence: TGTGCCAGCAGCTTACGGTTGACACTTTCCTCCTACGAGCAGTACTTC. Translating it yields CASSLRLTLSSYEQYF.

The chain is built from TRBV7-6 and TRBJ2-7, with TRBD1 matching over 9 bases. This CDR3 is 16 amino acids long. Germline loops: CDR1 SGHVS, CDR2 FNYEAQ. V lost 1 base, J lost 3 bases, and 7 bases stayed unmatched. CDR3 sequence reads: CASSLGRTGAFYEQYF. CDR3 sequence (DNA): TGTGCCAGCAGCTTAGGGCGGACAGGGGCGTTCTACGAGCAGTACTTC.

This chain links TRBV7-2 with TRBJ2-5; weak D call: TRBD1 (5 bases). The J call is in doubt because the DNA end fits TRBJ2-7 better. The CDR3 sequence is 14 residues long. The germline gives CDR1 SGHTA, CDR2 FQGNSA. As DNA, the CDR3 is TGTGCCAGCAGCTCGCAGGGTCTAGGACACGAGCAGTACTTC. Amino acids: CASSSQGLGHEQYF.

The chain couples TRBV20-1 to TRBJ2-1; D might be TRBD2 (6 bases). Germline loops: CDR1 DFQATT, CDR2 SNEGSKA (reference sequence). This CDR3 is 16 amino acids long. The V end was cut by 3 bases, the J end by 0 bases, with 15 bases between. The CDR3 region has the DNA TGCAGTGCTAGTCAGGGCGGGATCAGCTCCTACAATGAGCAGTTCTTC. Translation gives CSASQGGISSYNEQFF.

This clonotype has only a few counts. The chain has TRBV20-1 and TRBJ1-6; 7 nucleotides line up with TRBD1. V gave up 8 bases and J gave up 7 bases; unmatched junction bases: 5. The CDR3 has 12 residues. Germline values: CDR1 DFQATT, CDR2 SNEGSKA (reference sequence). The CDR3 region has the DNA TGCAGTTCCCGACAGGGAAATTCACCCCTCCACTTT. As protein: CSSRQGNSPLHF.

The rearrangement uses TRBV2 and TRBJ2-5; TRBD2 agrees at 9 bases. The CDR3 spans 16 residues. CDR1 SNHLY and CDR2 FYNNEI come from the germline V gene. Trimming removed 6 bases from V and 5 bases from J; junction bases left unmatched: 13. The DNA of the CDR3 is TGTGCCAGCAGGCCTCTAGCGGGAAGGCTGGTTGAGACCCAGTACTTC. This translates into CASRPLAGRLVETQYF. Drawing the rest from reference TRBV2 and TRBJ2-5, the complete variable domain is EPEVTQTPSHQVTQMGQEVILRCVPISNHLYFYWYRQILGQKVEFLVSFYNNEISEKSEIFDDQFSVERPDGSNFTLKIRSTKLEDSAMYFCASRPLAGRLVETQYFGPGTRLLVL.

The CDR3 nucleotides read TGCAGCGTTGCCTCTCCGGGCACAGATACGCAGTATTTT. Its translation: CSVASPGTDTQYF. The V and J genes are TRBV29-1 and TRBJ2-3; D gene uncertain. The V and J ends lost 4 bases and 1 base respectively, with 9 bases between them. The germline gives CDR1 SQVTM, CDR2 ANQGSEA. The CDR3 has 13 residues.

The J gene is TRBJ2-7, the V gene TRBV20-1; D tentatively reads TRBD1 or TRBD2 (5 bases each). V lost 1 base to trimming and J lost 5 bases, with 18 bases between them. This CDR3 has 15 amino acids. The germline gives CDR1 DFQATT, CDR2 SNEGSKA (reference sequence). The CDR3 DNA follows: TGCAGTGCTAGAGGAGGAGGCAGGGCGGTCCACGAGCAGTACTTC. Translation gives CSARGGGRAVHEQYF.

V is TRBV12-5 and J is TRBJ2-1; 8 nucleotides line up with TRBD2. V shed 7 bases and J 4 bases; nucleotides not matched to a gene: 9. The CDR3 is 15 residues long. CDR1 LGHNT and CDR2 FRNRAP come from the germline V gene. CDR3 coding DNA: TGTGCTAGTGCCTCTGGGGCTAGCGGGTACAATGAGCAGTTCTTC. This translates into CASASGASGYNEQFF.

The chain couples TRBV20-1 to TRBJ2-1; perhaps D is TRBD1 or TRBD2 (5 bases each). CDR3 size: 13 residues. The germline CDR1 and CDR2 sequences are DFQATT and SNEGSKA (reference sequence). Deletions cut 5 bases from V and 4 bases from J, with 12 bases between. As DNA, the CDR3 is TGCAGTGCTCCAGCGGACAATTACAATGAGCAGTTCTTC. Encoded protein: CSAPADNYNEQFF.

The chain combines TRBV9 with TRBJ1-4; 7 bases are shared with TRBD1. The CDR3 is 15 residues long. In germline, CDR1 is SGDLS, CDR2 YYNGEE. The V gene end was trimmed by 3 bases and the J gene end by 4 bases; junction bases not matched to a gene: 6. The CDR3 here is CASSERQGLNEKLFF. In nucleotides, the CDR3 is TGTGCCAGCAGCGAGCGACAGGGCCTTAATGAAAAACTGTTTTTT.

In this sample, this clonotype turned up a few times. V is TRBV6-5 and J is TRBJ2-1, with no clear D. The CDR3 is 16 amino acids. V was cut by 0 bases and J by 4 bases, with 13 bases left in between. Per germline, CDR1 MNHEY and CDR2 SVGAGI. In nucleotides, the CDR3 is TGTGCCAGCAGTTACTCGTCGGAGAGTCCTTACAATGAGCAGTTCTTC. Amino acids: CASSYSSESPYNEQFF.